Described below is a single TCR beta chain sequence and its context. How the authors handled the data: Reference gene primer amplification gave estimated nucleated cell counts. Repertoires were generated with immunoSEQ multiplex PCR, while TCRdb's copy carries only in-frame clones and drops some. V and J calls and clone size follow that table, whereas D and trimming were derived from the DNA. The table lists a few hundred thousand clones, approximately 86% of them singletons, with under 9% in the top ten. This entry is derived from a study of blood T cell repertoires in COVID-19. Study at large: Spain, Italy and the United States supplied samples that represented acute and convalescent COVID-19. The cDNA or gDNA used as material had been derived from T cells, B-cell-depleted T cells, or PBMCs.

Looked up from germline, CDR1 is SGHVS and CDR2 is FQNEAQ. Trimming at V came to 4 bases and at J to 5 bases, leaving 4 bases not matched to a gene. The CDR3 consists of 13 residues. Material for sequencing was peripheral blood. This rearrangement joins TRBV7-8 to TRBJ1-2; the match to TRBD1 covers 7 bases. This clonotype was sampled from a woman in her 70s with active or convalescent COVID-19. The CDR3 DNA reads TGTGCCAGCAGCTCGGAGACAGGGTATGGCTACACCTTC. Translating it yields CASSSETGYGYTF.